One sample yielded the 31 T cell receptor beta chains listed below, sequenced in a study of ipilimumab plus nivolumab after autologous stem cell transplantation. Using immunoSEQ multiplex PCR, the repertoire was profiled, and TCRdb retains in-frame clones only, with some absent. The data show fewer than 20,000 clones, with 71% seen just once and less than 25% held by the top ten. The material sequenced was PBMCs, taken in a trial of ipilimumab plus nivolumab as post-transplant consolidation. These receptors were collected from a male donor with diffuse large B-cell lymphoma.

The chain links TRBV18 to TRBJ2-1; no firm D call. Trimming pared 0 bases from V and 7 bases from J, leaving 19 bases between. The CDR3 extends over 17 amino acids. Germline lookup yields CDR1 KGHSH and CDR2 LQKENI. The CDR3 bases are TGTGCCAGCTCACCACCGTCTTCGACCGTAACGCGGAATGAGCAGTTCTTC. Translating it yields CASSPPSSTVTRNEQFF.

The CDR3 spells CASSLDLTRGETQYF. CDR3 bases: TGTGCCAGCAGCTTGGATCTAACCAGGGGCGAGACCCAGTACTTC. The chain carries TRBV5-4 and TRBJ2-5, with D possibly being TRBD1 (6 bases). The CDR3 has 15 amino acids. Trimming removed 0 bases from V and 5 bases from J, with 14 bases in between. Germline values: CDR1 SGHNT, CDR2 YYREEE (reference sequence).

V is TRBV10-1 and J is TRBJ1-6; D is undetermined. The CDR3 sequence is 15 residues long. V was shortened by 10 bases and J by 5 bases, with 18 bases between the two germline ends. The germline V gene encodes CDR1 WNHNN and CDR2 SYGVQD (reference sequence). This CDR3 is CATTRTREDNSPLHF. The CDR3 nucleotides are TGCGCCACCACCCGGACTAGGGAAGATAATTCACCCCTCCACTTT.

This clone turned up a few times. This chain uses TRBV4-1 with TRBJ1-2; D is perhaps TRBD1 (5 bases). This CDR3 comprises 13 residues. Trimming left V 0 bases short and J 8 bases short, with 10 bases between. Germline assignment: CDR1 MGHRA and CDR2 YSYEKL. CDR3 DNA: TGCGCCAGCAGCCAAGATTACAACAGGGGCTACACCTTC. Encoded protein: CASSQDYNRGYTF.

The V and J genes are TRBV10-3 and TRBJ2-1, with TRBD2 identical over 10 bases. This CDR3 contains 14 residues. The germline gives CDR1 ENHRY, CDR2 SYGVKD. With 4 bases clipped from V and 5 bases from J, the junction kept 2 bases outside the gene matches. The CDR3 spells CAISVTSGNNEQFF. The CDR3 bases are TGTGCCATCAGTGTAACTAGCGGGAACAATGAGCAGTTCTTC.

Regarding this clone: One end of the junction varies from germline; a read error may be responsible. The V gene is TRBV7-7, the J gene TRBJ2-2; 7 nucleotides line up with TRBD2. CDR3 length: 14 residues. Germline V gives CDR1 SSHAT, CDR2 FNYEAQ (reference sequence). This CDR3 is CASRLREETGELFF. CDR3 in DNA: TGTGCTAGCAGGCTACGGGAGGAGACCGGGGAGCTGTTTTTT. The full variable domain, with the rest looked up from reference TRBV7-7 and TRBJ2-2, is GAGVSQSPRYKVTKRGQDVTLRCDPISSHATLYWYQQALGQGPEFLTYFNYEAQPDKSGLPSDRFSAERPEGSISTLTIQRTEQRDSAMYRCASRLREETGELFFGEGSRLTVL.

The rearrangement joins TRBV18 to TRBJ1-2, with 7 bases fitting TRBD1. The ends lost 5 bases at V and 4 bases at J; junction bases unmatched: 7. This CDR3 contains 14 residues. The germline CDR1 and CDR2 sequences are KGHSH and LQKENI. Here the CDR3 reads CASSSRTGSYGYTF. The CDR3 DNA sequence: TGTGCCAGCTCATCCCGGACAGGTTCCTATGGCTACACCTTC.

This clone was seen only once. V gene TRBV25-1 combines with J gene TRBJ1-2; no reliable D call. CDR1 is MGHDK, CDR2 SYGVNS, per germline. The CDR3 consists of 12 residues. Trimming pared 2 bases from V and 2 bases from J, leaving 3 bases between. This CDR3 reads CASSEGNYGYTF. CDR3 DNA sequence: TGTGCCAGCAGTGAAGGGAACTATGGCTACACCTTC.

The DNA for the CDR3 is TGCAGCGTTGCTGCCGCTGAAGCTTTCTTT. Encoded protein: CSVAAAEAFF. The chain has TRBV29-1 and TRBJ1-1, with D unresolved. Germline assignment: CDR1 SQVTM and CDR2 ANQGSEA. CDR3 length equals 10 residues. Deletions cut 4 bases from V and 6 bases from J, with 6 bases between.

This clone appeared a few times. The gene calls are TRBV14 and TRBJ2-5, with 8 bases fitting TRBD1. Germline CDR1 SGHDN, CDR2 FVKESK. Trimming at V came to 0 bases and at J to 7 bases, leaving 4 bases not matched to a gene. The CDR3 is 14 amino acids. CDR3 coding DNA: TGTGCCAGCAGCCAAGAGACAGGGGAAGTGACCCAGTACTTC. This gives the protein CASSQETGEVTQYF.

The chain links TRBV9 to TRBJ1-2, with TRBD1 as a possible D gene (6 bases). The ends were cut back, 0 bases at V and 8 bases at J, with 11 bases in the middle. The CDR3 consists of 13 residues. Germline assignment: CDR1 SGDLS and CDR2 YYNGEE. The CDR3 nucleotides read TGTGCCAGCAGCGTAGCAACAGGGAGAGGCTACACCTTC. As protein: CASSVATGRGYTF.

As concerns this clone: Germline is not matched at one junction end, which may reflect a read error. The CDR3 nucleotides are TGTGCTAGCAGTCAAAACCCGGGACAGCAAGAGACCCAGTACTTC. Encoded protein: CASSQNPGQQETQYF. The rearrangement links TRBV7-7 to TRBJ2-5; 7 positions match TRBD1. From germline, CDR1 is SSHAT and CDR2 FNYEAQ (reference sequence). The CDR3 consists of 15 residues.

This clone has only a few counts. The chain recombines TRBV30 with TRBJ1-1, with unresolved D. Germline V gene sequence: CDR1 GTSNPN, CDR2 SVGIG (reference sequence). The CDR3 loop spans 15 amino acids. V was trimmed by 5 bases and J by 4 bases, leaving 20 bases between them. The CDR3 sequence is CAWSRLFGSVTEAFF. As DNA, the CDR3 is TGTGCCTGGTCTCGACTTTTCGGCTCGGTCACTGAAGCTTTCTTT.

The chain carries TRBV5-4 and TRBJ1-3, with a weak D call TRBD1 (5 bases). The CDR3 has 14 amino acids. The V and J ends lost 4 bases and 0 bases respectively, with 8 bases between them. Looked up from germline, CDR1 is SGHNT and CDR2 is YYREEE (reference sequence). CDR3 sequence: CASSPGTSGNTIYF. CDR3 nucleotide sequence: TGTGCCAGCAGCCCCGGGACCTCTGGAAACACCATATATTTT.

This chain connects TRBV9 to TRBJ2-2, with D unresolved. V was cut by 7 bases and J by 3 bases, with 13 bases left in between. The CDR3 has 14 amino acids. Germline CDR1 is SGDLS and CDR2 is YYNGEE. The CDR3 region is CASRYGRDTGELFF. The CDR3 nucleotides are TGTGCCAGCCGGTACGGACGAGACACCGGGGAGCTGTTTTTT.

The rearrangement joins TRBV27 to TRBJ1-1; D not resolved. V lost 2 bases, J lost 1 base, and 11 bases lay in between. This CDR3 is built from 15 residues. CDR1 MNHEY and CDR2 SMNVEV come from the germline V gene (reference sequence). The CDR3 DNA reads as TGTGCCAGCAGTTTAACTGTTCGACAGAACACTGAAGCTTTCTTT. It translates to CASSLTVRQNTEAFF.

The chain uses TRBV7-2 and TRBJ2-7; 7 nucleotides match TRBD1. V dropped 5 bases and J dropped 3; count of bases not matched to a gene: 4. The CDR3 runs 13 residues. Per the germline V gene, CDR1 is SGHTA and CDR2 is FQGNSA. In DNA, the CDR3 is TGTGCCAGCAGCCCGGACAGGAGCTACGAGCAGTACTTC. This codes for CASSPDRSYEQYF.

The sample holds a few counts of this clone. V and J are TRBV4-1 and TRBJ1-5; 8 bases map to TRBD1. J gave up 7 bases and V 3 bases, and 11 bases lay outside the gene matches. The CDR3 length is 16 residues. Germline CDR1 reads MGHRA; CDR2 reads YSYEKL. Here the CDR3 reads CASSHVMTGVGQPQHF. Written as DNA, the CDR3 is TGCGCCAGCAGCCATGTGATGACAGGGGTGGGGCAGCCCCAGCATTTT.

This sequence joins TRBV5-1 and TRBJ1-4, with D possibly TRBD1 on 6 matching bases. Trimming removed 4 bases at V and 4 bases at J, with 11 bases between. Germline values: CDR1 SGHRS, CDR2 YFSETQ. CDR3 length equals 14 residues. The CDR3 DNA follows: TGCGCCAGCAGCCAGGGACACCATAATGAAAAACTGTTTTTT. Protein: CASSQGHHNEKLFF.

The J gene is TRBJ2-1, the V gene TRBV6-1, with D maybe TRBD1 (6 bases). The CDR3 contains 13 residues. Trimming shortened V by 3 bases and J by 9 bases, and 12 bases separated the two germline ends. Germline loops: CDR1 MNHNS, CDR2 SASEGT. The CDR3 coding sequence is TGTGCCAGCAGTGAGGACAGCTTGGGTGAGCAGTTCTTC. Protein: CASSEDSLGEQFF.

In this sample, this clone turned up a few times. V gene TRBV20-1 combines with J gene TRBJ2-1, with D possibly being TRBD1 (6 bases). Germline V lookup: CDR1 DFQATT, CDR2 SNEGSKA (reference sequence). The CDR3 length is 11 residues. V lost 0 bases, J lost 13 bases, and 10 bases lay in between. The CDR3 DNA reads TGCAGTGCTAGAGATGGCAGGGGACAGTTCTTC. It codes for CSARDGRGQFF.

The genes are TRBV30 and TRBJ2-7; tentatively, D is TRBD1 (5 bases). The CDR3 spans 14 residues. Germline V lookup: CDR1 GTSNPN, CDR2 SVGIG (reference sequence). The V gene lost 0 bases and the J gene lost 6 bases, with 15 bases spanning the gap. Here the CDR3 DNA reads TGTGCCTGGAGTGTAGTCCAGGGTAGGCCCGAGCAGTACTTC. This codes for CAWSVVQGRPEQYF.

The chain links TRBV6-5 to TRBJ2-2; the D gene is possibly TRBD2 (6 bases). There are 15 residues in the CDR3. Looked up from germline, CDR1 is MNHEY and CDR2 is SVGAGI. V lost 2 bases and J lost 6, with 13 bases in between. CDR3 loop: CASSYITGDSGELFF. The CDR3 nucleotides are TGTGCCAGCAGTTACATTACCGGGGACTCCGGGGAGCTGTTTTTT.

This chain links TRBV6-1 with TRBJ2-7, with 8 bases that match TRBD2. Trimming at V came to 7 bases and at J to 0 bases, leaving 8 bases not matched to a gene. The CDR3 contains 15 residues. CDR1 and CDR2 (germline): MNHNS, SASEGT. The CDR3 region has the DNA TGTGCCAGCAAACTAGCGGCACAGAGCTCCTACGAGCAGTACTTC. Residues: CASKLAAQSSYEQYF.

This sequence joins TRBV25-1 and TRBJ2-1; 8 nucleotides align to TRBD1. Germline CDR1 reads MGHDK; CDR2 reads SYGVNS. After removal of 7 bases from V and 3 bases from J, the junction contained 8 bases not matched to a gene. CDR3 size: 15 residues. The CDR3 is CASTEGTGFYNEQFF. For the CDR3, the DNA is TGTGCCAGCACGGAGGGGACAGGTTTCTACAATGAGCAGTTCTTC.

The rearrangement uses TRBV11-1 and TRBJ1-2, with 9 positions matching TRBD1. This CDR3 spans 14 amino acids. Germline values: CDR1 SGHAT, CDR2 FQDESV (reference sequence). J gave up 7 bases and V 3 bases, and 6 bases lay outside the gene matches. The CDR3 spells CASSFDGTGLGYTF. The CDR3 region has the DNA TGTGCCAGCAGCTTTGACGGGACAGGGCTTGGCTACACCTTC.

This sequence joins TRBV7-2 and TRBJ1-2; D is undetermined. Trimming removed 0 bases from V and 1 base from J, with 6 bases in between. Germline values: CDR1 SGHTA, CDR2 FQGNSA. This CDR3 is built from 14 residues. In DNA, the CDR3 is TGTGCCAGCAGCTTAGCGCACAGTAACTATGGCTACACCTTC. It encodes CASSLAHSNYGYTF.

This clone appeared once. This CDR3 is CASSEYQKETQYF. DNA for the CDR3: TGTGCCAGCAGTGAATATCAGAAAGAGACCCAGTACTTC. V and J are TRBV2 and TRBJ2-5; D ambiguous. The length of the CDR3 is 13 residues. CDR1 is SNHLY, CDR2 FYNNEI, per germline. Trimming took off 2 bases at V and 3 bases at J, with 7 bases between the two ends.

The genes are TRBV9 and TRBJ2-2, with D tentatively TRBD1 or TRBD2 (5 bases each). The V end was cut by 4 bases, the J end by 3 bases, with 13 bases between. The germline gives CDR1 SGDLS, CDR2 YYNGEE. The CDR3 is 15 residues long. The CDR3 spells CASSRDPADTGELFF. As DNA, the CDR3 is TGTGCCAGCAGCCGGGACCCAGCGGACACCGGGGAGCTGTTTTTT.

This chain uses TRBV7-8 with TRBJ1-2; 9 bases fit TRBD1. This CDR3 region has 15 residues. Germline V lookup: CDR1 SGHVS, CDR2 FQNEAQ. The J segment lost 2 bases and the V segment lost 1 base, leaving 2 bases of the junction unmatched. The CDR3 nucleotides are TGTGCCAGCAGCTTAGGGGGACAGGGAAACTATGGCTACACCTTC. Its protein is CASSLGGQGNYGYTF.

This clone was seen once. The chain employs TRBV4-1 and TRBJ2-7; TRBD2 aligns across 12 bases. The CDR3 covers 18 residues. The germline CDR1 and CDR2 sequences are MGHRA and YSYEKL. J was trimmed by 0 bases and V by 4 bases; bases with no gene match: 10. The CDR3 coding sequence is TGCGCCAGCAGCCCCGGAGGGCTAGCGGGAGGGAGCTCCTACGAGCAGTACTTC. It encodes CASSPGGLAGGSSYEQYF.